The 6 T cell receptor beta chains listed next were all sequenced from one sample in a study of T cell responses to AZD1222 COVID-19 vaccine. Sequencing used immunoSEQ multiplex PCR; TCRdb keeps in-frame clones, though not all of them. The sample consists of around 76,000 clones, about 83% of them appearing once. The sample consisted of peripheral blood, taken on day 0 of AZD1222 vaccination. All receptors derive from an adult in good health.

The chain couples TRBV27 to TRBJ2-3; D remains unclear. Deletions cut 6 bases from V and 0 bases from J, with 13 bases between. The V gene's germline CDR1 is MNHEY and CDR2 SMNVEV (reference sequence). There are 15 residues in the CDR3. CDR3 protein: CASRSELDSTDTQYF. The DNA for the CDR3 is TGTGCCAGCAGATCGGAGCTAGACAGCACAGATACGCAGTATTTT.

CDR3 amino acids: CASSGPSGDLEQFF. The DNA of the CDR3 is TGTGCCAGCAGTGGGCCTAGCGGGGACCTAGAGCAGTTCTTC. This chain uses TRBV2 with TRBJ2-1, with 9 bases identical to TRBD2. Germline CDR1 SNHLY, CDR2 FYNNEI. CDR3 length: 14 amino acids. The V and J ends lost 4 bases and 10 bases, in that order; junction bases with no gene match: 8.

The J gene is TRBJ2-2, the V gene TRBV5-1; no clear D. V lost 4 bases, J lost 1 base, and 5 bases lay in between. This CDR3 contains 13 residues. CDR1 is SGHRS and CDR2 is YFSETQ in the germline V gene. The CDR3 region has the DNA TGCGCCAGCAGCAACCTGAACACCGGGGAGCTGTTTTTT. It is translated as CASSNLNTGELFF.

The chain couples TRBV6-2 or TRBV6-3 to TRBJ1-2; 9 bases agree with TRBD1. The CDR3 has 14 amino acids. The germline V gene encodes CDR1 MNHEY and CDR2 SVGEGT. V was clipped by 2 bases and J by 5 bases; unmatched bases: 3. CDR3: CASSYLGQGYGYTF. CDR3 sequence (DNA): TGTGCCAGCAGTTACCTGGGACAGGGATATGGCTACACCTTC.

The V and J genes are TRBV12-3 or TRBV12-4 and TRBJ2-7, with a weak D call TRBD2 (7 bases). This CDR3 has 12 amino acids. The V end lost 5 bases, the J end lost 5 bases, and 10 bases lay between the germline ends. The CDR3 DNA reads TGTGCCAGCAGTGGAGGGGGGGACGAGCAGTACTTC. The encoded protein is CASSGGGDEQYF.

V gene TRBV2 combines with J gene TRBJ1-2; D remains unclear. Germline V gene sequence: CDR1 SNHLY, CDR2 FYNNEI. The CDR3 totals 15 residues. V lost 0 bases to trimming and J lost 1 base, with 9 bases between them. In DNA, the CDR3 is TGTGCCAGCAGTGAAGCGCTCGGGATTAACTATGGCTACACCTTC. Translation gives CASSEALGINYGYTF.